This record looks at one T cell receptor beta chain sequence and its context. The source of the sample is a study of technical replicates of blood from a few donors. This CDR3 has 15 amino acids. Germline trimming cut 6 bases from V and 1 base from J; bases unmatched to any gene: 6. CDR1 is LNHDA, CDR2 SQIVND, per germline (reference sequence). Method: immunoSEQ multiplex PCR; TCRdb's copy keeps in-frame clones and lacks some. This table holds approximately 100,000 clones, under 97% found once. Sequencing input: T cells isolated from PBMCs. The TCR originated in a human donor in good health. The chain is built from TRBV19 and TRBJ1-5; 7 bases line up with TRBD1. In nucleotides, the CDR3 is TGTGCCAGTAGCCTAACGACAGGGAGCAATCAGCCCCAGCATTTT. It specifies CASSLTTGSNQPQHF.